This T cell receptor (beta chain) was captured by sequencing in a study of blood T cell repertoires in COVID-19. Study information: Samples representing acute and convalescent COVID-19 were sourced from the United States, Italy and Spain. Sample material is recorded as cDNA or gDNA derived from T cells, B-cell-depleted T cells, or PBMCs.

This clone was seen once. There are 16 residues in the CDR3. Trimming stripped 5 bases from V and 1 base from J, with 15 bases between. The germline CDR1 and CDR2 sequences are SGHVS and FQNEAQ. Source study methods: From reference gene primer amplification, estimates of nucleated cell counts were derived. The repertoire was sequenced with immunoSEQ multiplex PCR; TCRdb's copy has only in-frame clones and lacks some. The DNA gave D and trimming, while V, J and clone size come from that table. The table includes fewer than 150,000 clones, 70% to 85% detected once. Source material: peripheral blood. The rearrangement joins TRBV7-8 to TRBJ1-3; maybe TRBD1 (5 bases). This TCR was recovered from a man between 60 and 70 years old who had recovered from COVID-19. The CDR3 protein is CASSPHPQGSGNTIYF. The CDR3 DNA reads TGTGCCAGCAGCCCGCACCCGCAGGGATCTGGAAACACCATATATTTT.